These T cell receptor beta chains were read from a single sample in a study of T cell responses to AZD1222 COVID-19 vaccine. Libraries were prepared by immunoSEQ multiplex PCR; TCRdb keeps only in-frame clonotypes and omits some of them. The sample lists about 120,000 clones, roughly 87% occurring once. Specimen: peripheral blood, collected 28 days after the second AZD1222 dose. The receptors stem from an adult who received the AZD1222 COVID-19 vaccine. Each CDR3 is given with its conserved first and last residue. The D gene is left open where the match is weak. Clone size is given for some rows only: seen once, a few or many times, or a class if the clone is expanded.

j_call	d_call	v_call	clone_size	cdr3_nt	cdr3_aa
TRBJ2-1	NA	TRBV19	NA	TGTGCCAGTAGTCAACCGGGACGCCAATTTGGGTATGAGCAGTTCTTC	CASSQPGRQFGYEQFF
TRBJ2-7	TRBD2	TRBV7-3	NA	TGTGCCAGCAGCTTAAACGGGGGGGCCTCTACCTACGAGCAGTACTTC	CASSLNGGASTYEQYF
TRBJ1-2	NA	TRBV6-4	NA	TGTGCCAGCAGTGCAGGGCGAAACTATGGCTACACCTTC	CASSAGRNYGYTF
TRBJ1-2	NA	TRBV4-2	once	TGTGCCAGCAGCCAATCGGGACGGCCCTATGGCTACACCTTC	CASSQSGRPYGYTF
TRBJ1-4	TRBD1	TRBV28	NA	TGTGCCAGCAGGCTGACAGGGGCTAATGAAAAACTGTTTTTT	CASRLTGANEKLFF
TRBJ2-7	TRBD2	TRBV7-9	NA	TGTGCCAGCAGCCCCGGAGCGGGAGGGGAGCAGTACTTC	CASSPGAGGEQYF
TRBJ2-1	NA	TRBV6-2/TRBV6-3	NA	TGTGCCAGCAGTTACGGACAAAACAATGAGCAGTTCTTC	CASSYGQNNEQFF
TRBJ1-2	NA	TRBV18	NA	TGTGCCAGCTATTCCGGGACTAGCGGCTACACCTTC	CASYSGTSGYTF
TRBJ1-2	NA	TRBV18	NA	TGTGCCAGCTCACCCGGGCGGGACTATGGCTACACCTTC	CASSPGRDYGYTF
TRBJ1-1	NA	TRBV15	NA	TGTGCCACCACCCTAGTCCCTGGGACTGAAGCTTTCTTT	CATTLVPGTEAFF
TRBJ1-2	NA	TRBV12-3/TRBV12-4	NA	TGTGCCAGCAGTTTCGGAGGGAATGTTTACACCTTC	CASSFGGNVYTF
TRBJ1-6	NA	TRBV6-1	NA	TGTGCCAGCAGTGAAACTTACGGCGCACCCCTCCACTTT	CASSETYGAPLHF
TRBJ2-3	TRBD1	TRBV9	few	TGTGCCAGCAGCTTTACCATGACAGGGGATACGCAGTATTTT	CASSFTMTGDTQYF
TRBJ2-4	NA	TRBV15	few	TGTGCCACCAGCAGAGATCAGGGGCTCAAAAACATTCAGTACTTC	CATSRDQGLKNIQYF
TRBJ1-4	NA	TRBV30	NA	TGTGCCTGGAGTGGGCAGGGGCCTGAAAAACTGTTTTTT	CAWSGQGPEKLFF